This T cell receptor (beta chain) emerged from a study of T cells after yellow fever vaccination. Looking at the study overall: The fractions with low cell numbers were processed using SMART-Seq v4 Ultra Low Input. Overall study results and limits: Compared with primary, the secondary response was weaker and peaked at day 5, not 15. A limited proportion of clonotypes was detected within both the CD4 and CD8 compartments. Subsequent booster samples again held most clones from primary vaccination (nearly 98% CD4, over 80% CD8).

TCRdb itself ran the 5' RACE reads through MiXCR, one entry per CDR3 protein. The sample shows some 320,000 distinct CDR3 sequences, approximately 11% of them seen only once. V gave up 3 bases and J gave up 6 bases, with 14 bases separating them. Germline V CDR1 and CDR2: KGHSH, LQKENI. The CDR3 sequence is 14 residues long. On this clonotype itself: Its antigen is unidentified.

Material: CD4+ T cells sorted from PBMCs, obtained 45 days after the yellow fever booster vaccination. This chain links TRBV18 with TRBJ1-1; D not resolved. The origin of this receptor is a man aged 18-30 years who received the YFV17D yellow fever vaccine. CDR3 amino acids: CASSPSIGSAEAFF. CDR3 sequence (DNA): TGTGCCAGCTCACCCTCTATTGGGTCCGCTGAAGCTTTCTTT.